This TCR beta chain appears in the sequencing data of a study of T cells in Graves' hyperthyroidism and ophthalmopathy. Across the whole study: Peripheral blood was taken when the disease was first diagnosed, before any treatment began.

Amplification of TCR beta CDR3 regions used RNA as the template. The HTBI set primed first-round TCR CDR3 RT-PCR. TCRdb re-analysed the multiplex PCR reads in MiXCR, keeping a single row per CDR3 protein. The sample includes about 160,000 distinct CDR3 sequences, over 8% of them seen just once. The CDR3 totals 16 residues. V lost 1 base and J lost 2; bases outside the gene matches: 2. Germline CDR1 LGHDT, CDR2 YNNKEL (reference sequence). This clonotype has ten or more counts. The genes are TRBV3-1 and TRBJ2-7, with 13 bases identical to TRBD2. The sequencing input was blood. The TCR sequence derives from a woman aged 18-29 years with Graves' hyperthyroidism that later progressed to Graves' ophthalmopathy. CDR3 protein: CASSQGTSGGAYEQYF. In nucleotides, the CDR3 is TGTGCCAGCAGCCAAGGGACTAGCGGGGGCGCCTACGAGCAGTACTTC.